This TCR beta chain came from a study of human T cells and chemical hapten exposure. Study-level information: TCR yield per sample varied, mainly due to pooled library volumes.

Unique molecular identifiers were attached to individual cDNA molecules within the library. TCRdb re-analysed the reads in MiXCR, keeping a single row per CDR3 protein. The data contain approximately 3,100 distinct CDR3 sequences, 45% to 50% of them singletons. The V gene end was trimmed by 2 bases and the J gene end by 4 bases; junction bases not matched to a gene: 10. This CDR3 is 17 amino acids long. CDR1 and CDR2 (germline): SGHDT, YYEEEE. As for this clonotype: Its target is not known.

The authors' total RNA extraction used unfractionated whole blood. Points from the study as a whole: No shift was seen in TCRs above 1 in 1000 frequency with DPC sensitization.

Sequencing used whole blood. The TCR originated in a human donor who had alopecia or was a healthy volunteer (not recorded which). Some clones in this sample may be carry-over from other donors' samples. This table probably holds off-target reads from a library built for another chain. The chain joins TRBV5-6 to TRBJ2-1, with TRBD1 matching 9 bases. The CDR3 reads CASSFVYGTGQYNEQFF. The CDR3, as DNA: TGTGCCAGCAGCTTCGTATATGGGACAGGGCAATACAATGAGCAGTTCTTC.